The source of this TCR beta chain is a study of control samples from healthy donors and cancer patients. V was pared by 1 base and J by 0 bases, with 11 bases between. CDR3 length: 16 residues. Germline V CDR1 and CDR2: KGHSH, LQKENI. The assay was immunoSEQ multiplex PCR, and TCRdb's table has in-frame clones only and misses some. This table holds about 68,000 clones, 75% to 85% found once. The receptor comes from a man between 60 and 70 years old in good health. The rearrangement links TRBV18 to TRBJ2-3, with a weak D call TRBD1 (6 bases). The sequenced sample consisted of blood. The CDR3 region has the DNA TGTGCCAGCTCACCACGGCAGGGGTTGAGCACAGATACGCAGTATTTT. It yields the protein CASSPRQGLSTDTQYF.